The rows below give T cell receptor beta chains drawn from one sample of a study of Ad26.COV2.S vaccination and SARS-CoV-2 variants. The protocol was immunoSEQ multiplex PCR, while the TCRdb copy is restricted to in-frame clones and leaves out a portion. Of hundreds of thousands of clones listed, approximately 92% are singletons. Material: peripheral blood, obtained in a trial of Ad26.COV2.S vaccine versus placebo. These receptors were obtained from a person between 18 and 65 years old who received the Ad26.COV2.S COVID-19 vaccine or a placebo. The CDR3 runs from the conserved cysteine through the conserved F or W. D genes are given only for firm matches. Expanded clones get a size class; other rows say once, few or many, or leave the size out.

clone size,J gene,V gene,D gene,CDR3 DNA,CDR3 protein
NA,TRBJ2-1,TRBV11-2,NA,TGTGCCAGCAGCGTATCGCTTCGGTTTCAGTTCTTC,CASSVSLRFQFF
once,TRBJ1-2,TRBV25-1,NA,TGTGCCAGCAGTGAATTATCGCCTTCAGGGGCCAGCTATGGCTACACCTTC,CASSELSPSGASYGYTF
NA,TRBJ2-1,TRBV13,TRBD2,TGTGCCAGCAGCTTAACGCGGGAGTCGCGGGAGCAGTTCTTC,CASSLTRESREQFF
once,TRBJ1-2,TRBV30,NA,TGTGCCAGCTACCCCAGGGACGGGTATGGCTACACCTTC,CASYPRDGYGYTF
NA,TRBJ2-1,TRBV24-1,NA,TGTGCCACCAGTGATTTTGCTGACAATGAGCAGTTCTTC,CATSDFADNEQFF
NA,TRBJ2-3,TRBV7-2,TRBD1,TGTGCCAGCAGCTTGGGGACAGTCACAGATACGCAGTATTTT,CASSLGTVTDTQYF
NA,TRBJ1-4,TRBV13,TRBD1,TGTGCCAGCAGCTTAGGCGACAGGGTCTTTTTT,CASSLGDRVFF
few,TRBJ1-4,TRBV1,NA,TGCACCAGCAGCCAAGTTTCCGGGGGCGAGGTGGCTAATGAAAAACTGTTTTTT,CTSSQVSGGEVANEKLFF
NA,TRBJ2-2,TRBV7-2,NA,TGTGCCAGCAGCTTCGTGAGGACCGGGGAGCTGTTTTTT,CASSFVRTGELFF
NA,TRBJ2-3,TRBV13,TRBD2,TGTGCCAGCAGCCCCCGCTCGCGGGGGGGCCTAGATACGCAGTATTTT,CASSPRSRGGLDTQYF
NA,TRBJ1-1,TRBV18,NA,TGTGCCAGCTCACCTCGGAACACTGAAGCTTTCTTT,CASSPRNTEAFF
NA,TRBJ1-1,TRBV9,NA,TGTGCCAGCAGCGTACAGGGAGACCCCAAGAACACTGAAGCTTTCTTT,CASSVQGDPKNTEAFF
NA,TRBJ2-5,TRBV7-2,TRBD1,TGTGCCAGCAGCACGTACAGGGGCGCCTACGAGACCCAGTACTTC,CASSTYRGAYETQYF
NA,TRBJ1-2,TRBV2,NA,TGTGCCAGCAGTAGGACAGAAGACGGCTACACCTTC,CASSRTEDGYTF
NA,TRBJ2-1,TRBV6-6,TRBD2,TGTGCCAGCTTTCCGGGACTAGGCGGCAATGAGCAGTTCTTC,CASFPGLGGNEQFF
NA,TRBJ1-2,TRBV28,NA,TGTGCCAGCAGCCTTCACCTGTTGGGCTATGGCTACACCTTC,CASSLHLLGYGYTF
NA,TRBJ1-1,TRBV6-2/TRBV6-3,NA,TGTGCCAGCAGTTATATCCTGGACACTGAAGCTTTCTTT,CASSYILDTEAFF
NA,TRBJ1-5,TRBV28,NA,TGTGCCAGCAGTTCGGACAGCGGATATCAGCCCCAGCATTTT,CASSSDSGYQPQHF
NA,TRBJ2-5,TRBV14,TRBD1,TGTGCCAGCAGCCAAGATAATGGTTGGGGACAGGGGAAAGAGACCCAGTACTTC,CASSQDNGWGQGKETQYF
NA,TRBJ2-1,TRBV4-3,TRBD2,TGCGCCAGCAGCCGCATAGCCGGGACTAGCGGGGGGGTCGGCCACAATGAGCAGTTCTTC,CASSRIAGTSGGVGHNEQFF
few,TRBJ1-6,TRBV12-3/TRBV12-4,NA,TGTGCCAGCAGTTTAGTTTTGGGCTCACCCCTCCACTTT,CASSLVLGSPLHF
NA,TRBJ2-1,TRBV5-1,NA,TGCGCCAGCACCGCGGACAGATACAATGAGCAGTTCTTC,CASTADRYNEQFF
NA,TRBJ2-3,TRBV10-1,NA,TGCGCCAGCAGTGACGGCAGGGGCGAGGAGGATACGCAGTATTTT,CASSDGRGEEDTQYF
NA,TRBJ1-3,TRBV4-1,NA,TGCGCCAGCAGCCAAGAGGGAGGTGGGGGCCCTGGAAACACCATATATTTT,CASSQEGGGGPGNTIYF
NA,TRBJ2-2,TRBV5-1,NA,TGCGCCAGCAGTCTGCGGTCGAACACCGGGGAGCTGTTTTTT,CASSLRSNTGELFF
NA,TRBJ2-5,TRBV11-3,TRBD2,TGTGCCAGCAGCTTGGACGGACTAGCGGGAGGGGAGGAGACCCAGTACTTC,CASSLDGLAGGEETQYF
NA,TRBJ1-1,TRBV5-1,NA,TGCGCCAGCAGCTTGGGGGAGGACACTGAAGCTTTCTTT,CASSLGEDTEAFF
NA,TRBJ1-2,TRBV2,NA,TGTGCCAGCTCCCGTCTCCGCGGCTACACCTTC,CASSRLRGYTF
NA,TRBJ1-1,TRBV19,TRBD1,TGTGCCAGTAGTCTTGGGGTGGCGAGGGGGCTAGGAACTGAAGCTTTCTTT,CASSLGVARGLGTEAFF
NA,TRBJ2-1,TRBV5-1,TRBD1,TGCGCCAGCAGCCTGCAGGGGGCGCAGCACAATGAGCAGTTCTTC,CASSLQGAQHNEQFF
NA,TRBJ1-2,TRBV6-2/TRBV6-3,NA,TGTGCCAGCAGTTACTCGGAGGAAAACGATGGCTACACCTTC,CASSYSEENDGYTF
NA,TRBJ1-6,TRBV18,NA,TGTGCCAGCTCACCGAGGGATTTCGGATCACCCCTCCACTTT,CASSPRDFGSPLHF
NA,TRBJ2-5,TRBV18,NA,TGTGCCAGCTCACAGTTGGGCTTACAGACCCAGTACTTC,CASSQLGLQTQYF
once,TRBJ2-1,TRBV7-2,NA,TGTGCCAGCAGCTTAGCGTTGGGGGGCAATGAGCAGTTCTTC,CASSLALGGNEQFF
once,TRBJ2-7,TRBV6-5,NA,TGTGCCAGCTCTGCCAGGGATCCAAGGTACGAGCAGTACTTC,CASSARDPRYEQYF
NA,TRBJ2-2,TRBV11-2,NA,TGTGCCAGCAGCTCCGGGGCGGACACCGGGGAGCTGTTTTTT,CASSSGADTGELFF
NA,TRBJ1-2,TRBV9,NA,TGTGCCAGCACTCGCTTGTGGGGGCATGACTACACCTTC,CASTRLWGHDYTF
NA,TRBJ2-2,TRBV7-8,NA,TGTGCCAGCAGCTTATTTGTTGTGGGTAGTTTGACCGGGGAGCTGTTTTTT,CASSLFVVGSLTGELFF
NA,TRBJ2-1,TRBV20-1,TRBD2,TGCAGTGCTAGTCAAGCGGGGAAAATAGATGAGCAGTTCTTC,CSASQAGKIDEQFF
NA,TRBJ1-2,TRBV12-3/TRBV12-4,NA,TGTGCCAGCAGAGCTAGACAGTATGGCTACACCTTC,CASRARQYGYTF
once,TRBJ1-1,TRBV10-3,TRBD1,TGTGCCATCAGTGAGAACACAGGGGCTGAAGCTTTCTTT,CAISENTGAEAFF
NA,TRBJ1-1,TRBV5-5,NA,TGTGCCAGCAGCCTGGGGCTTGCCAGGGATGAAACTGAAGCTTTCTTT,CASSLGLARDETEAFF
NA,TRBJ1-2,TRBV27,NA,TGTGCCAGCAGTGGAGCCTCGGGGTATGGCTACACCTTC,CASSGASGYGYTF
NA,TRBJ2-5,TRBV10-3,TRBD2,TGTGCCATCAGTGAGGGGACTAGCGGAGAGACCCAATACTTC,CAISEGTSGETQYF
NA,TRBJ1-4,TRBV4-2,TRBD1,TGTGCCAGCAGCCAAGATAAGTGGACAGGGAGTCTGGGCGAAAAACTGTTTTTT,CASSQDKWTGSLGEKLFF
NA,TRBJ1-1,TRBV10-3,TRBD1,TGTGCCATCAGTGACCGACAGGGGACGGACACTGAAGCTTTCTTT,CAISDRQGTDTEAFF
NA,TRBJ2-1,TRBV11-3,NA,TGTGCCAGCAGTCTGACCGTGGGGGTGGCTGAGCAGTTCTTC,CASSLTVGVAEQFF
NA,TRBJ1-2,TRBV7-9,TRBD1,TGTGCCAGCAGCTTTCGGGACAGGATCAACTATGGCTACACCTTC,CASSFRDRINYGYTF